These 13 T cell receptor beta chains share one sample of origin, sequenced in a study of blood T cell repertoires in COVID-19 (dated by TCRdb to the early 2020s). Libraries came from the immunoSEQ multiplex PCR assay. TCRdb obtained this table from immuneACCESS and retained in-frame rearrangements with V and J assigned. These tables miss some clones; where compared with another copy, unresolved V genes account for less than half of the shortfall, and the remainder is unexplained. This sample lists about 140,000 clones; around 89% were detected once. Approximately 2.5% of the sample goes to the ten largest clones. Sequenced material: peripheral blood. These receptors all stem from a human donor with COVID-19, enrolled during active disease. The donor label of this sample is uncertain.

The J gene is TRBJ2-7, the V gene TRBV6-1, with a tentative D call TRBD1 (5 bases). The CDR3 is made up of 14 amino acids. CDR1 is MNHNS, CDR2 SASEGT, per germline. Trimming removed 0 bases from V and 2 bases from J, with 8 bases in between. The DNA of the CDR3 is TGTGCCAGCAGTGAAGCAACAGGAGCCTACGAGCAGTACTTC. This sequence encodes CASSEATGAYEQYF.

This clone was seen just once. The CDR3: CAWSPAAGIYGYTF. DNA of the CDR3: TGTGCCTGGAGTCCCGCGGCAGGGATCTATGGCTACACCTTC. The chain carries TRBV30 and TRBJ1-2; D is perhaps TRBD1 (5 bases). V lost 2 bases, J lost 4 bases, and 14 bases lay in between. This CDR3 comprises 14 residues. Germline V gene sequence: CDR1 GTSNPN, CDR2 SVGIG (reference sequence).

The chain combines TRBV19 with TRBJ1-1; tentative D call: TRBD1 (5 bases). V gave up 3 bases and J gave up 4 bases, with 15 bases separating them. This CDR3 contains 15 residues. CDR1 is LNHDA and CDR2 is SQIVND in the germline V gene (reference sequence). CDR3 sequence reads: CASSILSSGGTEAFF. CDR3 DNA: TGTGCCAGTAGTATTCTCTCCTCGGGGGGCACTGAAGCTTTCTTT.

This clone has ten or more counts. V usage is TRBV11-1 and J usage is TRBJ1-6; TRBD1 agrees at 7 bases. CDR1 and CDR2 from the germline V gene are SGHAT and FQDESV (reference sequence). The CDR3 length is 14 residues. After removal of 4 bases from V and 6 bases from J, the junction contained 3 bases not matched to a gene. CDR3 nucleotide sequence: TGTGCCAGCAGCTGGGGACAGACTAATTCACCCCTCCACTTT. This gives the protein CASSWGQTNSPLHF. Based on the CDR3 plus reference TRBV11-1 and TRBJ1-6, the full variable domain is EAEVAQSPRYKITEKSQAVAFWCDPISGHATLYWYRQILGQGPELLVQFQDESVVDDSQLPKDRFSAERLKGVDSTLKIQPAELGDSAMYLCASSWGQTNSPLHFGNGTRLTVT.

The rearrangement uses TRBV10-3 and TRBJ1-1; a possible D gene is TRBD1 (5 bases). Germline V CDR1 and CDR2: ENHRY, SYGVKD. V lost 3 bases and J 0 bases, leaving 5 bases between the germline ends. The CDR3 consists of 13 residues. The CDR3 DNA sequence: TGTGCCATCAGTGACAGGGTGAACACTGAAGCTTTCTTT. It encodes CAISDRVNTEAFF.

This chain connects TRBV20-1 to TRBJ1-5, with D possibly matching TRBD1 (5 bases). Germline CDR1 is DFQATT and CDR2 is SNEGSKA (reference sequence). Trimming stripped 5 bases from V and 4 bases from J, with 6 bases between. This CDR3 region has 11 residues. CDR3 DNA: TGCAGTGCTGGGACTAATCAGCCCCAGCATTTT. This sequence encodes CSAGTNQPQHF.

The chain uses TRBV6-1 and TRBJ1-1, with 9 bases that match TRBD1. From germline, CDR1 is MNHNS and CDR2 SASEGT. The V gene end was trimmed by 3 bases and the J gene end by 4 bases; junction bases not matched to a gene: 3. This CDR3 is built from 14 residues. The DNA of the CDR3 is TGTGCCAGCAGTGAGGGGACAGGGCGCACTGAAGCTTTCTTT. It translates to CASSEGTGRTEAFF.

The chain carries TRBV30 and TRBJ1-3; TRBD1 matches at 7 bases. Germline V CDR1 and CDR2: GTSNPN, SVGIG (reference sequence). V was pared by 1 base and J by 0 bases, with 3 bases of the junction left unmatched. The CDR3 is made up of 15 amino acids. CDR3 sequence (DNA): TGTGCCTGGAGTGACCACAGGGGCTCTGGAAACACCATATATTTT. It translates to CAWSDHRGSGNTIYF.

This chain links TRBV7-9 with TRBJ1-6; D gene unclear. Per the germline V gene, CDR1 is SEHNR and CDR2 is FQNEAQ (reference sequence). This CDR3 comprises 14 residues. With 2 bases removed from V and 4 bases from J, the gap between germline ends came to 6 bases. The CDR3 DNA reads as TGTGCCAGCAGCTTAACCGGGTATAATTCACCCCTCCACTTT. Translating gives CASSLTGYNSPLHF.

The chain has TRBV19 and TRBJ2-6; D not resolved. Germline V gene lookup returns CDR1 LNHDA and CDR2 SQIVND (reference sequence). The CDR3 length is 14 residues. V was trimmed by 3 bases and J by 0 bases, leaving 3 bases between them. CDR3 nucleotides: TGTGCCAGTAGTATCTACTCTGGGGCCAACGTCCTGACTTTC. Its translation: CASSIYSGANVLTF.

About this clone itself: At one boundary the junction diverges from the germline segment, which might be a read error. The chain links TRBV29-1 to TRBJ2-7; maybe TRBD1 (5 bases). The CDR3 spans 12 residues. Germline values: CDR1 SQVTM, CDR2 ANQGSEA. CDR3 in amino acids: CSVEDSSYEQYF. As DNA, the CDR3 is TGCAGCGTAGAAGACAGCTCCTACGAGCAGTACTTC.

This chain links TRBV6-5 with TRBJ2-5, with D possibly TRBD2 on 7 matching bases. Looked up from germline, CDR1 is MNHEY and CDR2 is SVGAGI. The CDR3 consists of 14 residues. V was cut by 5 bases and J by 0 bases, with 10 bases left in between. The CDR3 region has the DNA TGTGCCAGCAGTAGGGGGGGAGACCAAGAGACCCAGTACTTC. Translating it yields CASSRGGDQETQYF.

This clone came up once. The V and J genes are TRBV19 and TRBJ2-6, with D unclear. Germline V lookup: CDR1 LNHDA, CDR2 SQIVND (reference sequence). V lost 6 bases and J lost 2, with 8 bases in between. The CDR3 consists of 14 residues. The chain's CDR3 is CASREAAGANVLTF. CDR3 coding DNA: TGTGCCAGTAGAGAGGCCGCTGGGGCCAACGTCCTGACTTTC. The variable domain in full, completed from reference TRBV19 and TRBJ2-6, reads DGGITQSPKYLFRKEGQNVTLSCEQNLNHDAMYWYRQDPGQGLRLIYYSQIVNDFQKGDIAEGYSVSREKKESFPLTVTSAQKNPTAFYLCASREAAGANVLTFGAGSRLTVL.